This entry lists 9 T cell receptor beta chains sequenced from one sample in a study of spatial heterogeneity in lung cancer. TCRdb processed the 5' RACE reads anew with MiXCR; each CDR3 protein has one entry. The sample has some 21,000 distinct CDR3 sequences; under 5.5% are singletons. Sample time point: sample taken at primary tumor resection. The sequencing used PBMCs, collected at surgery. The receptors stem from a male donor with early-stage non-small cell lung cancer.

This clonotype appeared many times. The V gene is TRBV2, the J gene TRBJ1-6; tentatively, D is TRBD1 (6 bases). Germline V gives CDR1 SNHLY, CDR2 FYNNEI. Trimming removed 7 bases from V and 7 bases from J, with 17 bases in between. This CDR3 is built from 15 residues. The CDR3 protein is CASTQGAGENSPLHF. The CDR3 DNA reads TGTGCCAGCACTCAAGGGGCAGGGGAGAATTCACCCCTCCACTTT.

This clonotype was detected a few times. The chain recombines TRBV5-6 with TRBJ2-3; 9 bases map to TRBD1. After removal of 0 bases from V and 4 bases from J, the junction contained 3 bases not matched to a gene. CDR3 length: 15 amino acids. The germline gives CDR1 SGHDT, CDR2 YYEEEE. The CDR3, as DNA: TGTGCCAGCAGCTTGGGACAGGGGGGATCAGATACGCAGTATTTT. Its protein product is CASSLGQGGSDTQYF.

There are many counts of this clonotype. V is TRBV20-1 and J is TRBJ2-3; TRBD2 agrees at 11 bases. This CDR3 region has 16 residues. Germline V gene lookup returns CDR1 DFQATT and CDR2 SNEGSKA (reference sequence). J gave up 3 bases and V 0 bases, and 5 bases lay outside the gene matches. CDR3 protein: CSARDLTSGRTDTQYF. CDR3 DNA sequence: TGCAGTGCTAGAGATCTCACTAGCGGGAGAACAGATACGCAGTATTTT.

This clonotype was detected once. The chain carries TRBV9 and TRBJ2-1; tentatively, D is TRBD1 or TRBD2 (5 bases each). Germline-derived CDR1 and CDR2 are SGDLS and YYNGEE. V was pared by 0 bases and J by 2 bases, with 12 bases between. The CDR3 runs to 16 residues. As DNA, the CDR3 is TGTGCCAGCAGCGTAGGGGACGGGGTCACCTACAATGAGCAGTTCTTC. Translated: CASSVGDGVTYNEQFF.

This clonotype was seen at least ten times. The chain recombines TRBV20-1 with TRBJ1-5, with D possibly TRBD1 on 6 matching bases. The V and J ends lost 2 bases and 7 bases respectively, with 12 bases between them. The CDR3 is 13 residues long. The germline CDR1 and CDR2 sequences are DFQATT and SNEGSKA (reference sequence). The DNA for the CDR3 is TGCAGTGCTAGATTCGGGGGCGGACAGCCCCAGCATTTT. Translating gives CSARFGGGQPQHF.

This clonotype has at least ten counts. The V and J genes are TRBV3-1 and TRBJ1-1; D might be TRBD1 (6 bases). Deletions cut 1 base from V and 9 bases from J, with 9 bases between. This CDR3 spans 12 amino acids. CDR1 is LGHDT and CDR2 is YNNKEL in the germline V gene (reference sequence). CDR3 region: CASSQVRGQAFF. CDR3 DNA sequence: TGTGCCAGCAGCCAAGTCCGGGGGCAAGCTTTCTTT.

This clonotype has only a few counts. CDR3 DNA: TGTGCCAGCAGCCTCGCTAGTGGTACGTCCGGCACTGAAGCTTTCTTT. This sequence encodes CASSLASGTSGTEAFF. J is TRBJ1-1 and V is TRBV7-9; no reliable D call. Per the germline V gene, CDR1 is SEHNR and CDR2 is FQNEAQ (reference sequence). Trimming shortened V by 5 bases and J by 4 bases, and 20 bases separated the two germline ends. This CDR3 has 16 residues.

Many counts were recorded for this clonotype. The chain employs TRBV23-1 and TRBJ2-2, with D perhaps matching TRBD1 or TRBD2 (6 bases each). TRBV23-1 belongs to the ORF category, with a function that is uncertain. V was shortened by 6 bases and J by 7 bases, with 18 bases between the two germline ends. The CDR3 extends over 15 amino acids. The CDR3 loop is CASSPPGGKGGELFF. The CDR3 bases are TGCGCCAGCAGCCCTCCCGGGGGCAAAGGCGGGGAGCTGTTTTTT.

This clonotype was observed a few times. J is TRBJ1-1 and V is TRBV20-1; 8 bases map to TRBD1. The V gene end was trimmed by 3 bases and the J gene end by 1 base; junction bases not matched to a gene: 4. Germline CDR1 DFQATT, CDR2 SNEGSKA (reference sequence). The CDR3 runs to 14 residues. This CDR3 is CSARTGAGNTEAFF. The CDR3 nucleotides read TGCAGTGCTAGGACAGGGGCGGGGAACACTGAAGCTTTCTTT.